The 29 T cell receptor beta chains below were found in one sample sequenced in a study of blood T cells in healthy people across ages. Then a second PCR, running roughly 7 to 12 cycles, was carried out with a sample-barcoded 5' primer and a J-beta primer mix. In TCRdb, the 5' RACE reads were re-called with MiXCR into one record per CDR3 protein. The profile shows roughly 860,000 distinct CDR3 sequences, around 68% of them singletons. The specimen was blood. These TCRs come from a man between 25 and 39 years old in good health.

V usage is TRBV6-1 and J usage is TRBJ2-2; D not certain. The V gene's germline CDR1 is MNHNS and CDR2 SASEGT. V shed 10 bases and J shed 4 bases, with 10 bases lying between them. The length of the CDR3 is 12 residues. CDR3 coding DNA: TGTGCCACCGCCTGGGGCACCGGGGAGCTGTTTTTT. It is translated as CATAWGTGELFF.

This clonotype was counted a few times. The DNA of the CDR3 is TGTGCCAGACCGAGACAGGGGCAAAAGGGTAATGAGCAGTTCTTC. Amino acids: CARPRQGQKGNEQFF. The J gene is TRBJ2-1, the V gene TRBV9; 8 bases match TRBD1. J was trimmed by 7 bases and V by 8 bases; bases with no gene match: 14. Germline V gene data show CDR1 as SGDLS and CDR2 as YYNGEE. This CDR3 comprises 15 residues.

V and J are TRBV10-3 and TRBJ2-4; 10 bases are a match to TRBD1. With the DNA end fitting TRBJ2-5 better, the J assignment may be wrong. The germline V gene encodes CDR1 ENHRY and CDR2 SYGVKD. The CDR3 is 13 amino acids. CDR3 sequence reads: CAIKGQGRETQYF. DNA of the CDR3: TGTGCCATCAAGGGACAGGGGAGGGAGACCCAGTACTTC.

J is TRBJ2-1 and V is TRBV15; the D is unclear. The end of the DNA is better explained by TRBJ2-7, so the J call may be wrong. This CDR3 spans 15 amino acids. CDR1 is LNHNV and CDR2 is YYDKDF in the germline V gene (reference sequence). The DNA for the CDR3 is TGTGCCACCAGCAGAGTAGGGATAGCCTACAATGAGCAGTACTTC. This codes for CATSRVGIAYNEQYF.

This chain links TRBV14 with TRBJ2-7; unclear D gene. This CDR3 is 12 amino acids long. Germline CDR1 reads SGHDN; CDR2 reads FVKESK. V dropped 5 bases and J dropped 11 bases, with 16 bases sitting between them. The CDR3 bases are TGTGCCAGCAGCTCCCCAAGACAAAGCAAGTACTTC. Translation gives CASSSPRQSKYF.

The chain couples TRBV7-3 to TRBJ2-5; tentatively, D is TRBD1 or TRBD2 (5 bases each). The J call is doubtful: the DNA matches TRBJ2-7 better. Germline lookup yields CDR1 SGHTA and CDR2 FQGTGA. The CDR3 has 13 amino acids. The CDR3 loop is CASSPRGGDEQYF. The CDR3 DNA follows: TGTGCCAGCAGCCCGCGTGGGGGAGACGAGCAGTACTTC.

V usage is TRBV2 and J usage is TRBJ1-2; TRBD1 might be the D (5 bases). V shed 6 bases and J shed 6 bases, with 14 bases lying between them. The CDR3 contains 13 residues. Germline V gene sequence: CDR1 SNHLY, CDR2 FYNNEI. Here the CDR3 reads CASRVRAINGYTF. CDR3 coding DNA: TGTGCCAGCAGGGTCAGGGCTATCAATGGCTACACCTTC.

This clonotype was seen only a few times. This chain connects TRBV10-3 to TRBJ1-6, with D possibly being TRBD1 (5 bases). Germline V gene data show CDR1 as ENHRY and CDR2 as SYGVKD. V was pared by 5 bases and J by 7 bases, with 21 bases between. The CDR3 sequence is 17 residues long. The DNA of the CDR3 is TGTGCCATCAGTACGAATTTAGACCCTTCAGGGAATTCACCCCTCCACTTT. This gives the protein CAISTNLDPSGNSPLHF.

At least ten counts were recorded for this clonotype. The chain couples TRBV7-2 to TRBJ2-7, with D possibly TRBD1 on 8 matching bases. Looked up from germline, CDR1 is SGHTA and CDR2 is FQGNSA. The CDR3 sequence is 14 residues long. Deletions cut 5 bases from V and 2 bases from J, with 13 bases between. DNA for the CDR3: TGTGCCAGCAGCGACAGGGGAGGGGCCTACGAGCAGTACTTC. Amino acids: CASSDRGGAYEQYF. Drawing the rest from reference TRBV7-2 and TRBJ2-7, the complete variable domain is GAGVSQSPSNKVTEKGKDVELRCDPISGHTALYWYRQSLGQGLEFLIYFQGNSAPDKSGLPSDRFSAERTGGSVSTLTIQRTQQEDSAVYLCASSDRGGAYEQYFGPGTRLTVT.

This clonotype occurred a few times. The chain couples TRBV6-9 to TRBJ2-7; D uncertain. This CDR3 region has 13 residues. V dropped 4 bases and J dropped 0 bases, with 7 bases sitting between them. CDR1 MNHGY and CDR2 SVAAGI come from the germline V gene. CDR3 amino acids: CASSLDHSYEQYF. The CDR3 nucleotides are TGTGCCAGCAGTTTGGATCACTCCTACGAGCAGTACTTC.

The chain is built from TRBV6-5 and TRBJ2-5, with TRBD1 matching 9 bases. J was trimmed by 2 bases and V by 2 bases; bases with no gene match: 9. CDR1 is MNHEY and CDR2 is SVGAGI in the germline V gene. The CDR3 extends over 17 amino acids. The CDR3 sequence: CASSYLTGQGGQETQYF. CDR3 DNA sequence: TGTGCCAGCAGTTACCTTACGGGACAGGGAGGTCAAGAGACCCAGTACTTC.

The chain links TRBV10-3 to TRBJ2-1, with 9 bases identical to TRBD2. The trim removed 0 bases at V and 3 bases at J, leaving 6 bases unmatched. This CDR3 region has 17 residues. Germline V CDR1 and CDR2: ENHRY, SYGVKD. This CDR3 is CAISESLAGGLYNEQFF. CDR3 coding DNA: TGTGCCATCAGTGAGTCTCTTGCGGGGGGGCTCTACAATGAGCAGTTCTTC.

This chain joins TRBV6-1 and TRBJ2-1, with 10 bases identical to TRBD1. With 5 bases clipped from V and 3 bases from J, the junction kept 10 bases outside the gene matches. The CDR3 is made up of 17 amino acids. Germline lookup yields CDR1 MNHNS and CDR2 SASEGT. The chain's CDR3 is CASSPGTGVSNYNEQFF. The CDR3 DNA reads TGTGCCAGCAGTCCCGGGACAGGGGTATCAAACTACAATGAGCAGTTCTTC.

In its sample, this clonotype was seen a few times. The chain links TRBV2 to TRBJ2-4; D remains ambiguous. The CDR3 is 12 residues long. Germline values: CDR1 SNHLY, CDR2 FYNNEI. Trimming took off 2 bases at V and 6 bases at J, with 5 bases between the two ends. The CDR3 reads CASSEYINIQYF. The CDR3 DNA sequence: TGTGCCAGCAGTGAATACATAAACATTCAGTACTTC.

As concerns this clonotype: A read error may produce the germline difference seen at one junction end. This chain links TRBV7-3 with TRBJ2-6, with TRBD2 matching over 15 bases. Germline loops: CDR1 SGHTA, CDR2 FQGTGA. The length of the CDR3 is 20 residues. CDR3 nucleotide sequence: TGTGCCGGCAGCGTGACTGGACTAGCGGGGGGGGCCTCTGGGGCCAACGTCCTGACTTTC. Translating gives CAGSVTGLAGGASGANVLTF.

This clonotype occurred once. This chain uses TRBV6-1 with TRBJ2-1; 12 bases are a match to TRBD2. The CDR3 is 19 amino acids. V dropped 6 bases and J dropped 0; count of bases not matched to a gene: 12. Germline CDR1 reads MNHNS; CDR2 reads SASEGT. The CDR3 here is CASRATSGGPESSYNEQFF. CDR3 DNA sequence: TGTGCCAGCAGAGCGACTAGCGGGGGCCCCGAGAGCTCCTACAATGAGCAGTTCTTC.

The chain uses TRBV10-3 and TRBJ2-2; 10 bases map to TRBD1. There are 18 residues in the CDR3. J was trimmed by 1 base and V by 6 bases; bases with no gene match: 11. Germline V CDR1 and CDR2: ENHRY, SYGVKD. The DNA for the CDR3 is TGTGCCATCAGCGCCGGGACAGGGGTTTATGGGAACACCGGGGAGCTGTTTTTT. Residues: CAISAGTGVYGNTGELFF.

This clonotype was picked up a small number of times. The chain is built from TRBV20-1 and TRBJ2-4, with 7 bases matching TRBD2. Germline loops: CDR1 DFQATT, CDR2 SNEGSKA (reference sequence). J lost 8 bases, V lost 5 bases, and 15 bases had no gene match. The CDR3 sequence is 15 residues long. CDR3 in amino acids: CSADPAGQRGHIQYF. DNA of the CDR3: TGCAGTGCTGATCCAGCGGGGCAGAGGGGTCACATTCAGTACTTC.

V and J are TRBV9 and TRBJ1-4; D remains ambiguous. The CDR3 loop spans 14 amino acids. The germline V gene has CDR1 SGDLS and CDR2 YYNGEE. The germline V and J ends were trimmed by 0 bases and 10 bases, with 13 bases remaining between them. The CDR3 here is CASSVDPGQGKLFF. CDR3 DNA sequence: TGTGCCAGCAGCGTAGATCCGGGTCAAGGAAAACTGTTTTTT. The whole variable domain, filled in from reference TRBV9 and TRBJ1-4, reads DSGVTQTPKHLITATGQRVTLRCSPRSGDLSVYWYQQSLDQGLQFLIQYYNGEERAKGNILERFSAQQFPDLHSELNLSSLELGDSALYFCASSVDPGQGKLFFGSGTQLSVL.

In this sample, this clonotype turned up a few times. The V call is TRBV7-9, the J call TRBJ2-1, with 8 bases aligning to TRBD1. The V segment lost 6 bases and the J segment 3 bases; nucleotides outside the gene matches: 7. The germline V gene encodes CDR1 SEHNR and CDR2 FQNEAQ (reference sequence). This CDR3 comprises 15 residues. In nucleotides, the CDR3 is TGTGCCAGCAGAAAGACAGGGGAGAACTACAATGAGCAGTTCTTC. This gives the protein CASRKTGENYNEQFF.

In the case of this clonotype: Sequence at one end of the junction differs from germline and may be a read error. This rearrangement joins TRBV20-1 to TRBJ2-1, with D perhaps TRBD1 (7 bases). Germline CDR1 is DFQATT and CDR2 is SNEGSKA (reference sequence). The CDR3 loop spans 14 amino acids. CDR3 sequence: CSAPQGGSYNGQFF. As DNA, the CDR3 is TGCAGTGCCCCGCAGGGGGGCTCCTACAATGGGCAGTTCTTC.

V is TRBV7-3 and J is TRBJ2-1; D may match TRBD1 or TRBD2 (5 bases each). The germline V and J ends were trimmed by 3 bases and 5 bases, with 8 bases remaining between them. The germline gives CDR1 SGHTA, CDR2 FQGTGA. This CDR3 has 13 residues. The CDR3 sequence: CASSLGVNNEQFF. In nucleotides, the CDR3 is TGTGCCAGCAGCTTGGGGGTTAACAATGAGCAGTTCTTC.

This clonotype occurred a few times. The chain links TRBV9 to TRBJ2-5, with 7 bases identical to TRBD2. The J call may be wrong; the DNA end is better matched by TRBJ2-7. This CDR3 region has 14 residues. Looked up from germline, CDR1 is SGDLS and CDR2 is YYNGEE. The DNA of the CDR3 is TGTGCCAGCAGCGTAGCGGGGGGTCGCTACGAGCAGTACTTC. Translated: CASSVAGGRYEQYF.

This clonotype was recorded at least ten times. This sequence joins TRBV7-8 and TRBJ2-5; D is perhaps TRBD2 (6 bases). Germline-derived CDR1 and CDR2 are SGHVS and FQNEAQ. V shed 3 bases and J shed 2 bases, with 7 bases lying between them. The CDR3 consists of 13 residues. Written as DNA, the CDR3 is TGTGCCAGCAGCTTGGAGGGTCAAGAGACCCAGTACTTC. Translation: CASSLEGQETQYF.

The V and J genes are TRBV10-3 and TRBJ1-2; the D gene is possibly TRBD1 (6 bases). The germline V gene encodes CDR1 ENHRY and CDR2 SYGVKD. The CDR3 spans 14 residues. The V and J ends lost 2 bases and 5 bases respectively, with 12 bases between them. The CDR3 nucleotides read TGTGCCATCAGTGAGAGTGGGGGCCGGTATGGCTACACCTTC. Its translation: CAISESGGRYGYTF.

The gene calls are TRBV27 and TRBJ1-2; D is perhaps TRBD1 (6 bases). There are 13 residues in the CDR3. Trimming took off 5 bases at V and 8 bases at J, with 15 bases between the two ends. CDR1 MNHEY and CDR2 SMNVEV come from the germline V gene (reference sequence). In DNA, the CDR3 is TGTGCCAGCAGTCCAGGCTTGGGGGCCGGCTACACCTTC. Translated, it gives CASSPGLGAGYTF.

In its sample, this clonotype was seen once. A much larger clone is a single base away; this may be a read error. J is TRBJ2-3 and V is TRBV7-9; 8 bases line up with TRBD2. The length of the CDR3 is 18 residues. Germline loops: CDR1 SEHNR, CDR2 FQNEAQ (reference sequence). CDR3 residues: CAGSSYNRASGRKNTQYF. Here the CDR3 DNA reads TGTGCCGGCAGCTCCTACAACCGGGCTAGCGGGCGGAAGAATACGCAGTATTTT.

In this sample, this clonotype turned up a few times. V and J are TRBV28 and TRBJ2-7, with D tentatively TRBD1 (6 bases). The CDR3 loop spans 12 amino acids. Trimming took 10 bases from V and 5 from J, leaving 15 bases between them. The germline V gene encodes CDR1 MDHEN and CDR2 SYDVKM. The CDR3 loop is CATRDIGNEQYF. As DNA, the CDR3 is TGTGCCACCCGGGACATCGGGAACGAGCAGTACTTC.

This clonotype was observed a handful of times. The chain is built from TRBV20-1 and TRBJ1-5, with TRBD1 identical over 11 bases. With V trimmed by 6 bases and J by 3 bases, 4 bases remained unmatched. Germline V gene sequence: CDR1 DFQATT, CDR2 SNEGSKA (reference sequence). This CDR3 has 14 amino acids. CDR3 coding DNA: TGCAGTGCGCGGACAGGGGGCTTCAATCAGCCCCAGCATTTT. Amino acid sequence: CSARTGGFNQPQHF.